These 11 T cell receptor beta chains were sequenced from one sample in a study of OX40 agonist ivuxolimab in advanced cancers. Receptors were amplified or captured by the immunoSEQ multiplex PCR assay. Drawn from immuneACCESS, this table holds only the in-frame rearrangements with V and J called that TCRdb kept. Clones are partly lost; checked studies trace under half to an unresolved V gene and leave the rest unexplained. Recorded for this sample are approximately 65,000 clones; around nine tenths of them occurred a single time. The ten largest make up less than 0.4% of the sample. Sequencing was performed on CD4+ or CD8+ T cells sorted from blood, taken in a trial of the OX40 agonist ivuxolimab. The receptors were gathered from an adult with an advanced solid tumor such as melanoma, head and neck, liver or kidney cancer.

V and J are TRBV5-1 and TRBJ2-1; 7 bases fit TRBD2. Germline lookup yields CDR1 SGHRS and CDR2 YFSETQ. The V gene end was trimmed by 6 bases and the J gene end by 4 bases; junction bases not matched to a gene: 16. The CDR3 sequence is 17 residues long. This CDR3 reads CASNGEGLAENYNEQFF. In nucleotides, the CDR3 is TGCGCCAGCAATGGGGAGGGCCTAGCGGAAAATTACAATGAGCAGTTCTTC.

With respect to this clone: An end of the junction does not agree with germline; a read error may underlie this. The rearrangement links TRBV6-1 to TRBJ1-6, with D maybe TRBD1 (6 bases). Germline CDR1 reads MNHNS; CDR2 reads SASEGT. CDR3 length: 12 amino acids. CDR3 in DNA: TGTGCCAGCAGTGAAAGGTTGTGGGACAAAGGATTT. As protein: CASSERLWDKGF.

This rearrangement joins TRBV18 to TRBJ1-5; TRBD1 matches at 9 bases. V lost 4 bases to trimming and J lost 2 bases; unmatched junction nucleotides: 12. Germline CDR1 and CDR2: KGHSH and LQKENI. The CDR3 spans 18 residues. Here the CDR3 DNA reads TGTGCCAGCTCACGGGCTAAACAGGGGGCACTTGGCAATCAGCCCCAGCATTTT. It yields the protein CASSRAKQGALGNQPQHF.

The chain couples TRBV10-2 to TRBJ1-5, with D unresolved. Germline CDR1 and CDR2: WSHSY and SAAADI. Trimming cost V 9 bases and J 4 bases, with 19 bases left between them. This CDR3 has 15 amino acids. The CDR3 loop reads CASQPDPWRNQPQHF. CDR3 nucleotide sequence: TGCGCCAGTCAGCCCGACCCTTGGAGAAATCAGCCCCAGCATTTT.

The chain links TRBV19 to TRBJ2-3; 7 bases match TRBD2. The CDR3 length is 13 residues. The ends lost 9 bases at V and 5 bases at J; junction bases unmatched: 8. Germline lookup yields CDR1 LNHDA and CDR2 SQIVND (reference sequence). Written as DNA, the CDR3 is TGTGCCAGCGAGCGATGGGGGGGAGATACGCAGTATTTT. It yields the protein CASERWGGDTQYF.

The chain carries TRBV5-4 and TRBJ1-1; TRBD1 is a possible D gene (5 bases). The germline gives CDR1 SGHNT, CDR2 YYREEE (reference sequence). Trimming stripped 0 bases from V and 4 bases from J, with 13 bases between. The CDR3 length is 15 residues. CDR3 region: CASSLARSGLTEAFF. The DNA for the CDR3 is TGTGCCAGCAGCTTGGCCAGGTCAGGGCTCACTGAAGCTTTCTTT. The whole variable domain, remainder taken from reference TRBV5-4 and TRBJ1-1, is ETGVTQSPTHLIKTRGQQVTLRCSSQSGHNTVSWYQQALGQGPQFIFQYYREEENGRGNFPPRFSGLQFPNYSSELNVNALELDDSALYLCASSLARSGLTEAFFGQGTRLTVV.

CDR3 amino acids: CASRGDRAAPGSPLHF. CDR3 in DNA: TGCGCCAGCAGAGGGGACAGGGCCGCCCCGGGTTCACCCCTCCACTTT. The chain joins TRBV5-1 to TRBJ1-6; 9 bases map to TRBD1. This CDR3 contains 16 residues. Trimming took 5 bases from V and 9 from J; bases not matched to a gene: 12. CDR1 and CDR2 from the germline V gene are SGHRS and YFSETQ.

The rearrangement joins TRBV5-4 to TRBJ1-5, with a weak D call TRBD1 (6 bases). V was pared by 2 bases and J by 0 bases, with 12 bases between. This CDR3 contains 16 residues. Germline V CDR1 and CDR2: SGHNT, YYREEE (reference sequence). Here the CDR3 DNA reads TGTGCCAGCAGCTTCCGGACAGCCTATAGCAATCAGCCCCAGCATTTT. Amino acid sequence: CASSFRTAYSNQPQHF.

This clone was observed a few times. V gene TRBV7-8 combines with J gene TRBJ2-7, with TRBD1 as a possible D gene (5 bases). The CDR3 extends over 15 amino acids. Germline V gives CDR1 SGHVS, CDR2 FQNEAQ. Trimming cost V 1 base and J 2 bases, with 12 bases left between them. The CDR3 coding sequence is TGTGCCAGCAGCTTAGAGGCAGGGCGAGCCTACGAGCAGTACTTC. Encoded protein: CASSLEAGRAYEQYF.

The chain employs TRBV4-1 and TRBJ1-2; D gene ambiguous. Trimming removed 5 bases at V and 5 bases at J, with 15 bases between. Germline values: CDR1 MGHRA, CDR2 YSYEKL. CDR3 length equals 14 residues. The CDR3 reads CASSSVGRRYGYTF. The CDR3 nucleotides are TGCGCCAGCAGCAGCGTGGGCCGTCGGTATGGCTACACCTTC.

V is TRBV2 and J is TRBJ2-5, with 8 bases that match TRBD1. Germline CDR1 and CDR2: SNHLY and FYNNEI. Trimming took 6 bases from V and 1 from J; bases not matched to a gene: 1. The CDR3 has 13 residues. CDR3 region: CASRDRVQETQYF. The CDR3 DNA is TGTGCCAGCAGGGACAGGGTCCAAGAGACCCAGTACTTC. Complete variable domain (other parts from reference TRBV2 and TRBJ2-5): EPEVTQTPSHQVTQMGQEVILRCVPISNHLYFYWYRQILGQKVEFLVSFYNNEISEKSEIFDDQFSVERPDGSNFTLKIRSTKLEDSAMYFCASRDRVQETQYFGPGTRLLVL.